This T cell receptor (beta chain) was identified during a study of blood T cell repertoires in COVID-19. Recovered participants had two consecutive negative NP/OP PCR tests, healthcare professional clearance, or symptom resolution. Trimming stripped 0 bases from V and 7 bases from J, with 9 bases between. This CDR3 region has 13 residues. Germline CDR1 reads MGHRA; CDR2 reads YSYEKL. Profiling relied on immunoSEQ multiplex PCR, and the TCRdb table lists in-frame clones only, not all of them. The table includes hundreds of thousands of clones, more than 85% detected once. This clone appeared once. V usage is TRBV4-1 and J usage is TRBJ1-2; TRBD1 might be the D (6 bases). The sequencing sample was made of PBMCs or T cells enriched from blood (not recorded which). This receptor was taken from a woman aged 30 to 39 who had recovered from COVID-19. The CDR3 DNA is TGCGCCAGCAGCCAAGAAGGGGACATTGGCTACACCTTC. Translation: CASSQEGDIGYTF.